This T cell receptor (beta chain) appears in the sequencing data of a study of blood T cell repertoires in COVID-19. Study summary: Italy, Spain and the United States were the sources of the convalescent and acute COVID-19 samples.

Original data processing: Nucleated cell counts were estimated from reference gene primer amplification. Sequenced by immunoSEQ multiplex PCR; TCRdb stores in-frame clones only, minus some. V, J and clone size were drawn from that table, and D and trimming were deduced from the DNA. The sample lists fewer than 450,000 clones; 80% to 90% were seen once. The CDR3 is made up of 14 amino acids. Germline V CDR1 and CDR2: MNHEY, SVGAGI. J was trimmed by 6 bases and V by 6 bases; bases with no gene match: 9. J is TRBJ1-2 and V is TRBV6-5, with TRBD1 identical over 8 bases. The sample taken for sequencing was peripheral blood. This TCR derives from a woman between 50 and 59 years old with COVID-19, enrolled during active disease. CDR3 amino acids: CASSGQGGFHGYTF. For the CDR3, the DNA is TGTGCCAGCAGCGGACAGGGCGGCTTCCATGGCTACACCTTC.